These 25 T cell receptor beta chains were sequenced from one sample in a study of blood T cell repertoires in COVID-19. Profiling relied on immunoSEQ multiplex PCR, and the TCRdb table lists in-frame clones only, not all of them. The top ten hold over 6% of the sample, which has about 180,000 clones, around 83% seen once. Source material: peripheral blood. The receptors come from a woman in her seventies with COVID-19, enrolled during active disease.

The chain uses TRBV11-2 and TRBJ2-1; D is unresolved. The CDR3 spans 14 residues. V was cut by 0 bases and J by 10 bases, with 13 bases left in between. Germline V gene lookup returns CDR1 SGHAT and CDR2 FQNNGV. In nucleotides, the CDR3 is TGTGCCAGCAGCTTAGATCGGCTAGTAAGCGAGCAGTTCTTC. It is translated as CASSLDRLVSEQFF.

The CDR3 spells CSASPSGTGELFF. In DNA, the CDR3 is TGCAGTGCTAGTCCTTCGGGCACCGGGGAGCTGTTTTTT. This chain uses TRBV20-1 with TRBJ2-2; D is ambiguous. Germline lookup yields CDR1 DFQATT and CDR2 SNEGSKA (reference sequence). The CDR3 covers 13 residues. V dropped 3 bases and J dropped 4 bases, with 9 bases sitting between them.

This rearrangement joins TRBV27 to TRBJ1-1; 8 nucleotides line up with TRBD1. Trimming at V came to 6 bases and at J to 3 bases, leaving 3 bases not matched to a gene. The CDR3 runs to 13 residues. Germline V gene lookup returns CDR1 MNHEY and CDR2 SMNVEV (reference sequence). The CDR3 DNA follows: TGTGCCAGCAGATTGACAGGGGACACTGAAGCTTTCTTT. Encoded protein: CASRLTGDTEAFF.

The chain combines TRBV6-5 with TRBJ1-2; D gene unclear. The CDR3 length is 15 residues. Trimming stripped 0 bases from V and 8 bases from J, with 16 bases between. The germline gives CDR1 MNHEY, CDR2 SVGAGI. The CDR3: CASSYSKSAHNGYTF. In DNA form, the CDR3 reads TGTGCCAGCAGTTACTCGAAGTCAGCGCATAACGGCTACACCTTC.

This clone was recorded only once. The chain employs TRBV28 and TRBJ2-1, with a weak D call TRBD2 (5 bases). Germline V gene data show CDR1 as MDHEN and CDR2 as SYDVKM. This CDR3 contains 16 residues. Trimming removed 5 bases from V and 5 bases from J, with 19 bases in between. DNA for the CDR3: TGTGCCAGCAGTCGGCCCCGGGGAAGCCGTAACAATGAGCAGTTCTTC. It encodes CASSRPRGSRNNEQFF.

The V call is TRBV14, the J call TRBJ1-2, with D possibly being TRBD1 (5 bases). This CDR3 comprises 18 residues. V lost 1 base and J lost 0, with 18 bases in between. Germline CDR1 reads SGHDN; CDR2 reads FVKESK. In DNA form, the CDR3 reads TGTGCCAGCAGCCAAGCGACGGCAGGGTTAAGGGCTAACTATGGCTACACCTTC. It encodes CASSQATAGLRANYGYTF. Variable domain in full (rest from reference TRBV14 and TRBJ1-2): EAGVTQFPSHSVIEKGQTVTLRCDPISGHDNLYWYRRVMGKEIKFLLHFVKESKQDESGMPNNRFLAERTGGTYSTLKVQPAELEDSGVYFCASSQATAGLRANYGYTFGSGTRLTVV.

Only one count was recorded for this clone. The same CDR3 is also encoded by other DNA sequences in this sample. V and J are TRBV28 and TRBJ2-7; D is unresolved. Between the trimmed V and J ends, which lost 5 bases and 4 bases, there was a span of 6 bases. Per the germline V gene, CDR1 is MDHEN and CDR2 is SYDVKM. This CDR3 comprises 11 residues. The CDR3 protein is CASSSRYEQYF. The CDR3 DNA sequence: TGTGCCAGCAGTAGTAGATACGAGCAGTACTTC.

This rearrangement joins TRBV7-8 to TRBJ2-2, with TRBD2 identical over 9 bases. Germline V gene lookup returns CDR1 SGHVS and CDR2 FQNEAQ. V gave up 1 base and J gave up 3 bases; unmatched junction bases: 6. This CDR3 spans 17 amino acids. Here the CDR3 reads CASSLGGGRDYTGELFF. CDR3 coding DNA: TGTGCCAGCAGCTTAGGGGGCGGGAGGGATTACACCGGGGAGCTGTTTTTT. Using reference TRBV7-8 and TRBJ2-2 for the parts outside the CDR3, the full variable domain is GAGVSQSPRYKVAKRGQDVALRCDPISGHVSLFWYQQALGQGPEFLTYFQNEAQLDKSGLPSDRFFAERPEGSVSTLKIQRTQQEDSAVYLCASSLGGGRDYTGELFFGEGSRLTVL.

V gene TRBV7-2 combines with J gene TRBJ2-1; 12 bases are a match to TRBD2. The ends lost 5 bases at V and 4 bases at J; junction bases unmatched: 6. The CDR3 extends over 16 amino acids. Germline lookup yields CDR1 SGHTA and CDR2 FQGNSA. The CDR3, as DNA: TGTGCCAGCAGCCAGAGGGGACTAGCGGGTTACAATGAGCAGTTCTTC. The encoded protein is CASSQRGLAGYNEQFF.

The chain carries TRBV7-2 and TRBJ2-4, with D perhaps matching TRBD2 (6 bases). The V end was cut by 5 bases, the J end by 9 bases, with 20 bases between. Germline-derived CDR1 and CDR2 are SGHTA and FQGNSA. The CDR3 runs to 15 residues. CDR3 DNA sequence: TGTGCCAGCAGCCGGGGGTGGGATCCTGGTGGCATTCAGTACTTC. Protein: CASSRGWDPGGIQYF.

The chain joins TRBV15 to TRBJ2-1; perhaps TRBD2 as D (6 bases). The CDR3 runs to 14 residues. CDR1 is LNHNV and CDR2 is YYDKDF in the germline V gene (reference sequence). V was cut by 8 bases and J by 2 bases, with 13 bases left in between. DNA for the CDR3: TGTGCCACCGCGGGCGGGGCCGCCTACAATGAGCAGTTCTTC. Its protein is CATAGGAAYNEQFF.

CDR3 sequence reads: CASSYGQGVNQETQYF. CDR3 coding DNA: TGTGCCAGCAGTTACGGACAGGGGGTTAACCAAGAGACCCAGTACTTC. V and J are TRBV6-2 or TRBV6-3 and TRBJ2-5; TRBD1 matches 10 bases. Germline V lookup: CDR1 MNHEY, CDR2 SVGEGT. V gave up 2 bases and J gave up 0 bases; unmatched junction bases: 3. The CDR3 is 16 residues long.

The CDR3 DNA is TGTGCCAGCAGCTTGCAGGGGGGCACTAATGAAAAACTGTTTTTT. Translating it yields CASSLQGGTNEKLFF. The gene calls are TRBV11-2 and TRBJ1-4; 7 bases line up with TRBD1. CDR3 length: 15 amino acids. Trimming at V came to 3 bases and at J to 2 bases, leaving 3 bases not matched to a gene. Per germline, CDR1 SGHAT and CDR2 FQNNGV.

The chain has TRBV18 and TRBJ1-4; D possibly corresponds to TRBD1 (6 bases). The CDR3 is 14 residues long. Trimming pared 2 bases from V and 6 bases from J, leaving 10 bases between. Germline assignment: CDR1 KGHSH and CDR2 LQKENI. The CDR3: CASSPDRRDEKLFF. The DNA of the CDR3 is TGTGCCAGCTCACCAGACAGGAGAGATGAAAAACTGTTTTTT. Complete variable domain (other parts from reference TRBV18 and TRBJ1-4): NAGVMQNPRHLVRRRGQEARLRCSPMKGHSHVYWYRQLPEEGLKFMVYLQKENIIDESGMPKERFSAEFPKEGPSILRIQQVVRGDSAAYFCASSPDRRDEKLFFGSGTQLSVL.

This chain links TRBV30 with TRBJ1-1; the D is unclear. Germline lookup yields CDR1 GTSNPN and CDR2 SVGIG (reference sequence). V was pared by 3 bases and J by 5 bases, with 13 bases between. The CDR3 extends over 13 amino acids. CDR3 coding DNA: TGTGCCTGGAGGCAGATTGCGGGTACTGAAGCTTTCTTT. The encoded protein is CAWRQIAGTEAFF.

The V and J genes are TRBV28 and TRBJ2-3; a possible D gene is TRBD2 (6 bases). Germline-derived CDR1 and CDR2 are MDHEN and SYDVKM. The CDR3 has 15 residues. With 9 bases removed from V and 2 bases from J, the gap between germline ends came to 18 bases. In DNA form, the CDR3 reads TGTGCCAGTCGGGAGATGGTTGTGGACACAGATACGCAGTATTTT. It yields the protein CASREMVVDTDTQYF. The full variable domain, in which reference TRBV28 and TRBJ2-3 provide the parts outside the CDR3, is DVKVTQSSRYLVKRTGEKVFLECVQDMDHENMFWYRQDPGLGLRLIYFSYDVKMKEKGDIPEGYSVSREKKERFSLILESASTNQTSMYLCASREMVVDTDTQYFGPGTRLTVL.

This clone has a single count. This chain links TRBV5-5 with TRBJ2-1; tentative D call: TRBD2 (7 bases). Germline lookup yields CDR1 SGHKS and CDR2 YYEKEE (reference sequence). The length of the CDR3 is 17 residues. Between the trimmed V and J ends, which lost 4 bases and 0 bases, there was a span of 17 bases. The CDR3 region is CASSPDGGGSSYNEQFF. The DNA for the CDR3 is TGTGCCAGCAGCCCGGATGGGGGCGGGAGCTCCTACAATGAGCAGTTCTTC. Using reference TRBV5-5 and TRBJ2-1 for the parts outside the CDR3, the full variable domain is DAGVTQSPTHLIKTRGQQVTLRCSPISGHKSVSWYQQVLGQGPQFIFQYYEKEERGRGNFPDRFSARQFPNYSSELNVNALLLGDSALYLCASSPDGGGSSYNEQFFGPGTRLTVL.

This rearrangement joins TRBV19 to TRBJ2-1, with D perhaps matching TRBD1 (5 bases). The CDR3 loop spans 13 amino acids. Germline V lookup: CDR1 LNHDA, CDR2 SQIVND (reference sequence). The V end was cut by 5 bases, the J end by 3 bases, with 8 bases between. CDR3 loop: CASSGQNYNEQFF. The CDR3 region has the DNA TGTGCCAGTAGTGGACAAAACTACAATGAGCAGTTCTTC. Looking up the rest from reference TRBV19 and TRBJ2-1 gives the full variable domain: DGGITQSPKYLFRKEGQNVTLSCEQNLNHDAMYWYRQDPGQGLRLIYYSQIVNDFQKGDIAEGYSVSREKKESFPLTVTSAQKNPTAFYLCASSGQNYNEQFFGPGTRLTVL.

The chain recombines TRBV20-1 with TRBJ1-2; D not certain. The CDR3 has 12 residues. V lost 3 bases and J 6 bases, leaving 11 bases between the germline ends. The V gene's germline CDR1 is DFQATT and CDR2 SNEGSKA (reference sequence). The CDR3 loop reads CSASMERHGYTF. DNA for the CDR3: TGCAGTGCTAGTATGGAGCGACATGGCTACACCTTC.

This chain links TRBV14 with TRBJ1-4, with a possible D match to TRBD1 (5 bases). V was cut by 4 bases and J by 5 bases, with 14 bases left in between. The CDR3 is 15 residues long. CDR1 is SGHDN, CDR2 FVKESK, per germline. The chain's CDR3 is CASSRRQIPNEKLFF. CDR3 coding DNA: TGTGCCAGCAGCCGCCGACAGATTCCCAATGAAAAACTGTTTTTT.

The J gene is TRBJ2-3, the V gene TRBV30, with D possibly TRBD2 on 7 matching bases. This CDR3 contains 14 residues. V lost 2 bases, J lost 6 bases, and 15 bases lay in between. Germline values: CDR1 GTSNPN, CDR2 SVGIG (reference sequence). The CDR3 region has the DNA TGTGCCTGGAGTATAAAGGGGGGGAAGGATACGCAGTATTTT. Its translation is CAWSIKGGKDTQYF.

The chain carries TRBV19 and TRBJ1-2; tentative D call: TRBD1 (5 bases). The germline gives CDR1 LNHDA, CDR2 SQIVND (reference sequence). CDR3 length: 14 amino acids. Trimming cost V 5 bases and J 8 bases, with 18 bases left between them. The CDR3 reads CASSEDSSRIGYTF. For the CDR3, the DNA is TGTGCCAGTAGTGAAGACAGCTCGAGAATAGGCTACACCTTC.

The chain recombines TRBV6-6 with TRBJ1-1; D unresolved. This CDR3 has 15 residues. Germline CDR1 MNHNY, CDR2 SVGAGI (reference sequence). The ends were cut back, 0 bases at V and 2 bases at J, with 10 bases in the middle. CDR3 protein: CASSYSSRGNTEAFF. Written as DNA, the CDR3 is TGTGCCAGCAGTTACTCGAGTCGGGGAAACACTGAAGCTTTCTTT.

In its sample, this clone was seen once. The genes are TRBV29-1 and TRBJ2-7; 8 bases are shared with TRBD2. From germline, CDR1 is SQVTM and CDR2 ANQGSEA. The junction had 6 bases not matched to a gene; V was cut back by 7 bases and J by 4 bases. This CDR3 comprises 12 residues. CDR3 amino acids: CSAGRGAYEQYF. DNA of the CDR3: TGCAGCGCTGGGCGGGGGGCTTACGAGCAGTACTTC.

This chain connects TRBV5-1 to TRBJ2-5, with D tentatively TRBD1 (5 bases). CDR1 SGHRS and CDR2 YFSETQ come from the germline V gene. With 1 base removed from V and 1 base from J, the gap between germline ends came to 11 bases. The CDR3 is made up of 15 amino acids. The DNA of the CDR3 is TGCGCCAGCAGCTTGATCACAGGCGGCCAAGAGACCCAGTACTTC. Amino acid sequence: CASSLITGGQETQYF.